This T cell receptor beta chain derives from a study of T cells in women clearing cervical HPV infection. At the level of the study: No precancer developed; the control's incident HPV16 infection cleared within 12 months.

This CDR3 has 15 residues. With 0 bases clipped from V and 6 bases from J, the junction kept 5 bases outside the gene matches. Per the germline V gene, CDR1 is SGHRS and CDR2 is YFSETQ. With respect to this clone: The CDR3 end is not reached by the read, which stops 3 residues before it; the germline J gene fills it in.

All participants had a single incident cervical HPV16 infection, and prevalent HPV16 infections were excluded. Assay: immunoSEQ multiplex PCR; the TCRdb copy retains only in-frame clones and omits some. The listing contains more than 40,000 clones. Sequencing used blood buffy coat. The TCR comes from a woman aged 18 to 69 with a cervical HPV16 infection that either progressed to CIN3+ or cleared (not recorded which). This chain links TRBV5-1 with TRBJ2-2; 7 bases are shared with TRBD1. CDR3: CASSLDVTGAGELFF. Incomplete CDR3 DNA: TGCGCCAGCAGCTTGGACGTTACAGGGGCCGGGGAG. Full variable domain (remainder filled in from reference TRBV5-1 and TRBJ2-2): KAGVTQTPRYLIKTRGQQVTLSCSPISGHRSVSWYQQTPGQGLQFLFEYFSETQRNKGNFPGRFSGRQFSNSRSEMNVSTLELGDSALYLCASSLDVTGAGELFFGEGSRLTVL.